Following are 9 T cell receptor beta chains from one sample sequenced in a study of T cells after yellow fever vaccination. TCRdb reprocessed the 5' RACE reads via MiXCR and lists one record per CDR3 protein. The data contain 300,000 to 400,000 distinct CDR3 sequences, 9.5% to 15% of them singletons. Sample: CD4+ T cells sorted from PBMCs, taken 15 days after the yellow fever booster vaccination. The receptors stem from a man aged 18 to 30 who received the YFV17D yellow fever vaccine.

This clonotype was counted between two and nine times. The V call is TRBV4-1, the J call TRBJ2-1; TRBD1 aligns across 8 bases. V gave up 4 bases and J gave up 6 bases; unmatched junction bases: 5. CDR1 and CDR2 from the germline V gene are MGHRA and YSYEKL. This CDR3 region has 14 residues. The CDR3 spells CASSPGQAVNEQFF. The CDR3 DNA follows: TGCGCCAGCAGCCCGGGACAGGCTGTCAATGAGCAGTTCTTC.

A few counts support this clonotype. The V call is TRBV18, the J call TRBJ2-7; TRBD1 matches 9 bases. After removal of 2 bases from V and 5 bases from J, the junction contained 7 bases not matched to a gene. Germline CDR1 reads KGHSH; CDR2 reads LQKENI. There are 15 residues in the CDR3. The CDR3 here is CASSPGTGIVNEQYF. The CDR3 DNA is TGTGCCAGCTCACCAGGGACAGGGATCGTAAACGAGCAGTACTTC.

The chain couples TRBV12-3 or TRBV12-4 to TRBJ2-7; the D is unclear. The CDR3 runs 14 residues. V lost 1 base, J lost 2 bases, and 9 bases lay in between. In DNA form, the CDR3 reads TGTGCCAGCAGTTTAGGGCGGCGCACCTACGAGCAGTACTTC. Residues: CASSLGRRTYEQYF.

Ten or more counts support this clonotype. The rearrangement joins TRBV20-1 to TRBJ2-5; TRBD1 is a possible D gene (6 bases). V lost 2 bases and J lost 2, with 12 bases in between. This CDR3 contains 14 residues. Germline values: CDR1 DFQATT, CDR2 SNEGSKA (reference sequence). CDR3 sequence: CSARFTRGQETQYF. The CDR3 coding sequence is TGCAGTGCTAGATTCACTAGGGGGCAAGAGACCCAGTACTTC.

This clonotype was seen more than once but under ten times. The chain couples TRBV28 to TRBJ1-2, with D perhaps TRBD1 (5 bases). Germline CDR1 and CDR2: MDHEN and SYDVKM. The CDR3 consists of 14 residues. V was shortened by 6 bases and J by 5 bases, with 16 bases between the two germline ends. CDR3 DNA: TGTGCCAGCAGCCTAACCCAGGGTCGGTATGGCTACACCTTC. This translates into CASSLTQGRYGYTF.

The rearrangement joins TRBV21-1 to TRBJ2-5. TRBV21-1 is classified as a pseudogene. This CDR3 is built from 15 residues. As DNA, the CDR3 is TGTGCCAGTGCCATTCACCTTGGGACTCAAGAGACCCAGTACTTC. Translated, it gives CASAIHLGTQETQYF.

The chain employs TRBV18 and TRBJ1-2; 7 bases fit TRBD1. This CDR3 has 16 amino acids. The junction had 7 bases not matched to a gene; V was cut back by 3 bases and J by 0 bases. Looked up from germline, CDR1 is KGHSH and CDR2 is LQKENI. The CDR3 nucleotides are TGTGCCAGCTCACCGGGGGACAGAGGCACTAACTATGGCTACACCTTC. It is translated as CASSPGDRGTNYGYTF. The whole variable domain, remainder taken from reference TRBV18 and TRBJ1-2, is NAGVMQNPRHLVRRRGQEARLRCSPMKGHSHVYWYRQLPEEGLKFMVYLQKENIIDESGMPKERFSAEFPKEGPSILRIQQVVRGDSAAYFCASSPGDRGTNYGYTFGSGTRLTVV.

The J gene is TRBJ1-2, the V gene TRBV11-2; D gene unclear. Per the germline V gene, CDR1 is SGHAT and CDR2 is FQNNGV. V shed 5 bases and J shed 8 bases, with 12 bases lying between them. This CDR3 is built from 12 residues. The chain's CDR3 is CASSATRSGYTF. In nucleotides, the CDR3 is TGTGCCAGCAGCGCGACACGTTCGGGCTACACCTTC.

V usage is TRBV7-9 and J usage is TRBJ1-1, with D possibly TRBD1 on 5 matching bases. The germline CDR1 and CDR2 sequences are SEHNR and FQNEAQ (reference sequence). The ends were cut back, 5 bases at V and 0 bases at J, with 13 bases in the middle. This CDR3 contains 15 residues. The CDR3 loop reads CASSPMGRLNTEAFF. The DNA of the CDR3 is TGTGCCAGCAGCCCCATGGGGCGGTTGAACACTGAAGCTTTCTTT.